The 24 T cell receptor beta chains below all came from one sample that was sequenced in a study of siplizumab effects on memory and regulatory T cells. Sequencing was performed with immunoSEQ multiplex PCR; in TCRdb, only in-frame clones are kept and a portion is missing. Of around 83,000 clones listed, just under 90% were seen once; the top ten hold about 15%. Material: CD4+ T cells sorted from blood. These receptors all stem from a human donor in good health.

The chain employs TRBV6-1 and TRBJ1-2; D possibly corresponds to TRBD1 (5 bases). CDR3 length equals 15 residues. Germline lookup yields CDR1 MNHNS and CDR2 SASEGT. Trimming took off 5 bases at V and 4 bases at J, with 17 bases between the two ends. CDR3: CASSLGRGDLYGYTF. CDR3 bases: TGTGCCAGCAGTCTAGGAAGAGGGGACCTCTATGGCTACACCTTC.

This clone was seen only a few times. This sequence joins TRBV29-1 and TRBJ1-5; D call uncertain. The CDR3 is 12 amino acids. The germline CDR1 and CDR2 sequences are SQVTM and ANQGSEA. The germline V and J ends were trimmed by 4 bases and 6 bases, with 10 bases remaining between them. The CDR3 reads CSVGEDGQPQHF. The CDR3 nucleotides are TGCAGCGTTGGGGAGGATGGTCAGCCCCAGCATTTT.

This chain joins TRBV7-3 and TRBJ2-1, with 15 bases lining up with TRBD2. J was trimmed by 2 bases and V by 4 bases; bases with no gene match: 6. The V gene's germline CDR1 is SGHTA and CDR2 FQGTGA. This CDR3 is built from 18 residues. CDR3 bases: TGTGCCAGCAGCTCACCGGGACTAGCGGGAGGTACCTACAATGAGCAGTTCTTC. Translating gives CASSSPGLAGGTYNEQFF.

J is TRBJ1-1 and V is TRBV5-1; maybe TRBD1 (6 bases). Between the trimmed V and J ends, which lost 4 bases and 0 bases, there was a span of 13 bases. Germline CDR1 reads SGHRS; CDR2 reads YFSETQ. CDR3 size: 15 residues. The CDR3 reads CASSRGGPMNTEAFF. The CDR3 nucleotides read TGCGCCAGCAGCCGAGGGGGGCCCATGAACACTGAAGCTTTCTTT.

This chain uses TRBV13 with TRBJ1-4, with TRBD1 as a possible D gene (5 bases). CDR1 and CDR2 (germline): PRHDT, FYEKMQ (reference sequence). Trimming shortened V by 5 bases and J by 11 bases, and 18 bases separated the two germline ends. CDR3 length: 14 residues. For the CDR3, the DNA is TGTGCCAGCAGCCGCGCCGGGACGACCGGGAAACTGTTTTTT. Its protein product is CASSRAGTTGKLFF.

This clone was seen once. The J gene is TRBJ1-5, the V gene TRBV6-5; 7 nucleotides match TRBD1. Germline loops: CDR1 MNHEY, CDR2 SVGAGI. The CDR3 runs 15 residues. V lost 5 bases, J lost 3 bases, and 7 bases stayed unmatched. The chain's CDR3 is CASSVGTANNQPQHF. The CDR3 DNA reads TGTGCCAGCAGTGTGGGGACAGCCAACAATCAGCCCCAGCATTTT.

V and J are TRBV30 and TRBJ1-5; D unclear. The CDR3 runs 13 residues. Germline loops: CDR1 GTSNPN, CDR2 SVGIG (reference sequence). V was shortened by 1 base and J by 5 bases, with 9 bases between the two germline ends. The CDR3 sequence is CAWSGSGDQPQHF. The CDR3 DNA reads TGTGCCTGGAGTGGGAGCGGGGATCAGCCCCAGCATTTT.

In DNA form, the CDR3 reads TGCGCCAGCAGCCCTGGGACTAGCGGGAGGTACGAGCAGTACTTC. It is translated as CASSPGTSGRYEQYF. The rearrangement links TRBV5-1 to TRBJ2-7; TRBD2 matches 15 bases. V trimming: 4 bases; J trimming: 4 bases; junction bases outside the gene matches: 3. The CDR3 runs to 15 residues. Germline CDR1 reads SGHRS; CDR2 reads YFSETQ.

The chain recombines TRBV10-3 with TRBJ2-3; 13 nucleotides match TRBD2. The germline V gene has CDR1 ENHRY and CDR2 SYGVKD. V dropped 5 bases and J dropped 4; count of bases not matched to a gene: 3. The CDR3 length is 15 residues. CDR3 nucleotide sequence: TGTGCCATCAGTCGGACTAGCGGGAGACCAGATACGCAGTATTTT. As protein: CAISRTSGRPDTQYF.

This clone has a single count. This chain connects TRBV19 to TRBJ2-1; 12 nucleotides match TRBD2. The V segment lost 6 bases and the J segment 7 bases; nucleotides outside the gene matches: 7. The CDR3 is made up of 15 amino acids. Germline CDR1 and CDR2: LNHDA and SQIVND (reference sequence). CDR3 in DNA: TGTGCCAGTAGCCCTGAGACTAGCGGGAGAAATGAGCAGTTCTTC. Translated, it gives CASSPETSGRNEQFF.

V usage is TRBV7-2 and J usage is TRBJ2-5; TRBD1 agrees at 7 bases. The CDR3 extends over 13 amino acids. V gave up 6 bases and J gave up 5 bases; unmatched junction bases: 6. The germline V gene has CDR1 SGHTA and CDR2 FQGNSA. The CDR3 nucleotides read TGTGCCAGCAGAAAAAGGGGGCGGGAGACCCAGTACTTC. Encoded protein: CASRKRGRETQYF.

This chain joins TRBV5-4 and TRBJ2-7, with 7 bases fitting TRBD1. The CDR3 is made up of 13 amino acids. CDR1 is SGHNT, CDR2 YYREEE, per germline (reference sequence). J lost 9 bases, V lost 4 bases, and 10 bases had no gene match. CDR3 in amino acids: CASSTPDRVAQYF. The CDR3 region has the DNA TGTGCCAGCAGCACTCCCGACAGGGTGGCGCAGTACTTC. Filled out from reference TRBV5-4 and TRBJ2-7, the complete variable domain reads ETGVTQSPTHLIKTRGQQVTLRCSSQSGHNTVSWYQQALGQGPQFIFQYYREEENGRGNFPPRFSGLQFPNYSSELNVNALELDDSALYLCASSTPDRVAQYFGPGTRLTVT.

The chain uses TRBV5-8 and TRBJ2-7, with D maybe TRBD1 (5 bases). The CDR3 has 18 amino acids. Germline values: CDR1 SGHTS, CDR2 YDEGEE. With 0 bases removed from V and 3 bases from J, the gap between germline ends came to 22 bases. The DNA of the CDR3 is TGTGCCAGCAGCTTGGAATATACAAGCAGGGTATTCCGCTACGAGCAGTACTTC. Its protein product is CASSLEYTSRVFRYEQYF. The variable domain in full, with the rest retrieved from reference TRBV5-8 and TRBJ2-7, is EAGVTQSPTHLIKTRGQQATLRCSPISGHTSVYWYQQALGLGLQFLLWYDEGEERNRGNFPPRFSGRQFPNYSSELNVNALELEDSALYLCASSLEYTSRVFRYEQYFGPGTRLTVT.

This clone was seen a single time. The chain combines TRBV7-3 with TRBJ2-2; either TRBD1 or TRBD2 may supply D (5 bases each). Per the germline V gene, CDR1 is SGHTA and CDR2 is FQGTGA. V gave up 5 bases and J gave up 0 bases, with 10 bases separating them. This CDR3 is 15 amino acids long. The CDR3 spells CASSPGPTNTGELFF. CDR3 nucleotides: TGTGCCAGCAGCCCGGGACCTACGAACACCGGGGAGCTGTTTTTT.

The chain uses TRBV18 and TRBJ2-3; maybe TRBD2 (5 bases). This CDR3 region has 13 residues. Germline V CDR1 and CDR2: KGHSH, LQKENI. The V end was cut by 1 base, the J end by 8 bases, with 10 bases between. The CDR3 loop is CASSPRSGGTQYF. DNA for the CDR3: TGTGCCAGCTCACCACGCAGCGGAGGTACGCAGTATTTT.

The chain carries TRBV19 and TRBJ1-1, with a possible D match to TRBD1 (6 bases). CDR1 and CDR2 (germline): LNHDA, SQIVND (reference sequence). The ends were cut back, 5 bases at V and 5 bases at J, with 12 bases in the middle. This CDR3 has 13 amino acids. CDR3 region: CASSERTATEAFF. CDR3 DNA sequence: TGTGCCAGTAGTGAACGGACAGCTACTGAAGCTTTCTTT.

V is TRBV19 and J is TRBJ2-3, with 14 bases identical to TRBD2. V trimming: 1 base; J trimming: 8 bases; junction bases outside the gene matches: 8. Germline assignment: CDR1 LNHDA and CDR2 SQIVND (reference sequence). CDR3 length: 17 residues. The CDR3 sequence: CASSIGLAGGPQATQYF. DNA of the CDR3: TGTGCCAGTAGTATAGGACTAGCGGGAGGGCCTCAGGCTACGCAGTATTTT.

This clone appeared a single time. The chain employs TRBV6-5 and TRBJ1-2; unclear D gene. V was trimmed by 4 bases and J by 2 bases, leaving 11 bases between them. Germline V gene lookup returns CDR1 MNHEY and CDR2 SVGAGI. The CDR3 loop spans 14 amino acids. CDR3 region: CASSSGSLNYGYTF. As DNA, the CDR3 is TGTGCCAGCAGTTCAGGTTCCCTAAACTATGGCTACACCTTC.

This chain joins TRBV30 and TRBJ1-5; no definite D call. Trimming removed 1 base from V and 4 bases from J, with 5 bases in between. The germline V gene encodes CDR1 GTSNPN and CDR2 SVGIG (reference sequence). This CDR3 spans 12 amino acids. CDR3 in amino acids: CAWSAGNQPQHF. In DNA, the CDR3 is TGTGCCTGGAGTGCGGGAAATCAGCCCCAGCATTTT.

This rearrangement joins TRBV7-2 to TRBJ2-7; 9 bases are a match to TRBD2. The J segment lost 2 bases and the V segment lost 4 bases, leaving 12 bases of the junction unmatched. The CDR3 totals 17 residues. Germline loops: CDR1 SGHTA, CDR2 FQGNSA. The CDR3 region is CASSSRRASGIAYEQYF. For the CDR3, the DNA is TGTGCCAGCAGCTCCCGCCGGGCTAGCGGGATCGCCTACGAGCAGTACTTC. Drawing the rest from reference TRBV7-2 and TRBJ2-7, the complete variable domain is GAGVSQSPSNKVTEKGKDVELRCDPISGHTALYWYRQSLGQGLEFLIYFQGNSAPDKSGLPSDRFSAERTGGSVSTLTIQRTQQEDSAVYLCASSSRRASGIAYEQYFGPGTRLTVT.

The chain combines TRBV5-6 with TRBJ1-5; a weak D match, TRBD1 (5 bases). From germline, CDR1 is SGHDT and CDR2 YYEEEE. Trimming removed 4 bases from V and 1 base from J, with 9 bases in between. The CDR3 contains 14 residues. This CDR3 is CASSSRVSNQPQHF. The CDR3 DNA reads as TGTGCCAGCAGCAGCAGGGTAAGCAATCAGCCCCAGCATTTT.

This chain connects TRBV19 to TRBJ2-3; D might be TRBD1 or TRBD2, each matching 5 bases. This CDR3 spans 15 amino acids. Looked up from germline, CDR1 is LNHDA and CDR2 is SQIVND (reference sequence). Trimming removed 4 bases at V and 4 bases at J, with 15 bases between. In DNA, the CDR3 is TGTGCCAGTAGTAACTCAGGGAAGAGGGCAGATACGCAGTATTTT. The encoded protein is CASSNSGKRADTQYF.

This chain connects TRBV20-1 to TRBJ2-1, with D possibly being TRBD1 (6 bases). Germline V gene sequence: CDR1 DFQATT, CDR2 SNEGSKA (reference sequence). The ends were cut back, 3 bases at V and 10 bases at J, with 7 bases in the middle. The CDR3 is 10 amino acids. DNA for the CDR3: TGCAGTGCTAGCGGGACAGAGCAGTTCTTC. Residues: CSASGTEQFF.

The rearrangement links TRBV7-2 to TRBJ1-4; D is unclear. CDR3 length equals 15 residues. V was shortened by 1 base and J by 5 bases, with 11 bases between the two germline ends. CDR1 is SGHTA and CDR2 is FQGNSA in the germline V gene. The CDR3 sequence is CASSLERTGNEKLFF. CDR3 DNA sequence: TGTGCCAGCAGCTTAGAGCGGACGGGGAATGAAAAACTGTTTTTT.